This T cell receptor beta chain was documented in a study of early T cells in non-severe SARS-CoV-2 infection (dated by TCRdb to about 2021). Regarding the research as a whole: TCR sequencing used bulk RNA from unsorted whole blood, so alpha and beta chains could not be paired.

Library preparation used 5' RACE. TCRdb lists the instrument as NextSeq 500. The TCR library protocol attached unique molecular identifiers to individual cDNA molecules to correct for sequencing error and PCR bias. Sequencing covered both TCR alpha and beta chains, and within each sample the abundances of alpha and beta sequences were tightly co-correlated. In the paper's pipeline: V gene, J gene and CDR3 annotation of TCR sequences was performed with Decombinator V4. TCRs were defined as expanded if a significant change between any two time points was detected under a Poisson model with p below 0.0001. TCR abundances were normalised to the total number of TCRs sequenced per sample and were expressed as counts per million. TRAV1-2 paired with TRAJ12, TRAJ20 or TRAJ33 defined MAIT TCRs, while TRAV10 paired with TRAJ18 defined iNKT TCRs. VDJdb, accessed 1 November 2021, was searched for CMV, EBV and SARS-CoV-2 annotated TCRs, excluding TCRs annotated for multiple antigens. In TCRdb, the public reads were trimmed at Q25 with fastp and aligned with MiXCR, with productive beta chains retained. Rows merge per CDR3 protein into single entries with the most common DNA and genes. The V and J calls shown here were made by TCRdb, not taken from the authors' results. Counted in this sample were approximately 70,000 distinct CDR3 sequences; around 10% of them appeared once. Of the sample, around 7.3% is held by the ten largest clones.

A case-control design nested within a healthcare worker cohort in London, UK, was used, with weekly nasopharyngeal swab PCR tests and blood sampling performed. Healthcare workers were enrolled in the week of the UK lockdown, from 23 to 31 March 2020, and were followed every week for up to roughly 16 weeks. The investigation overall reported the following: VDJdb matching was skewed toward anti-spike CD8 responses, so virus-specific expansions were likely underestimated and private and CD4 specificities were missed.

There are many counts of this clonotype. Which antigen it targets is not known. No base qualities exist here, and no much larger clone lies one base off it. Reading the germline V gene (reference sequence) gives CDR1 LNHDA and CDR2 SQIVND. From cysteine to phenylalanine, the CDR3 is 16 amino acids long. The kept DNA is CDR3 alone, 48 bases in frame from the first base. V lost 4 bases and J lost 8 bases; the stretch between them is 20 bases long. The chain couples TRBV19 to TRBJ1-4; too little of a D gene remains to name it. Sequenced material: whole blood, taken at baseline. This TCR derives from an adult who was a healthcare worker with PCR-confirmed SARS-CoV-2 infection or an uninfected control (not recorded which). The CDR3 here reads CASSTVGWTPEEKLFF. In nucleotide form, the sequence is TGTGCCAGTAGTACGGTAGGATGGACCCCAGAGGAAAAACTGTTTTTT. The CDR3 plus the reference TRBV19 and TRBJ1-4 genes for the other parts give the full variable domain: DGGITQSPKYLFRKEGQNVTLSCEQNLNHDAMYWYRQDPGQGLRLIYYSQIVNDFQKGDIAEGYSVSREKKESFPLTVTSAQKNPTAFYLCASSTVGWTPEEKLFFGSGTQLSVL.